Given below is one T cell receptor beta chain in context. Its antigen remains unidentified. This entry is derived from a study of cytomegalovirus exposure and HLA in healthy donors. Broader study findings: When the data were analyzed later, several of the most significant clusters appeared to be linked to common viral pathogens. A previous analysis found most TCR beta V segments productive roughly 87% or roughly 30% of the time. Donors belonging to an Asian-associated ancestry cluster reportedly showed fewer N-insertions in productive TCRs than the roughly 700-donor mean, according to what a later analysis found. Sequences of the TCR beta chain were said to predict the HLA-A and HLA-B alleles of most subjects accurately.

Researchers ran the PCR with 60 Vbeta and 13 Jbeta primers. TCRdb's table, derived via immunoSEQ multiplex PCR, lists solely in-frame clones and lacks some. The sample records 200,000 to 250,000 clones, approximately 83% being singletons. CDR1 SEHNR and CDR2 FQNEAQ come from the germline V gene (reference sequence). CDR3 length: 16 amino acids. Deletions cut 1 base from V and 4 bases from J, with 16 bases between. This receptor was taken from a girl aged 10 to 17 in good health and CMV-seronegative. The chain employs TRBV7-9 and TRBJ1-1; no reliable D call. Sequenced sample: PBMCs. The CDR3 nucleotides read TGTGCCAGCAGCTTAGGATCGGGAATCGTGGGCACTGAAGCTTTCTTT. Encoded protein: CASSLGSGIVGTEAFF.